A single T cell receptor beta chain is shown here with its context. This entry comes from a study of T cell responses to AZD1222 COVID-19 vaccine. The CDR3 is 12 residues long. Germline values: CDR1 SEHNR, CDR2 FQNEAQ (reference sequence). Trimming cost V 4 bases and J 1 base, with 4 bases left between them. The table came from immunoSEQ multiplex PCR; TCRdb's copy has only in-frame clones and leaves some out. The table lists more than 150,000 clones, 88% of them singletons. The TCR sequence derives from an adult in good health. V is TRBV7-9 and J is TRBJ1-1, with D unclear. The sequences come from peripheral blood, collected on day 0 of AZD1222 vaccination. The CDR3 DNA reads TGTGCCAGCAGCTACACGAACACTGAAGCTTTCTTT. Its translation: CASSYTNTEAFF.